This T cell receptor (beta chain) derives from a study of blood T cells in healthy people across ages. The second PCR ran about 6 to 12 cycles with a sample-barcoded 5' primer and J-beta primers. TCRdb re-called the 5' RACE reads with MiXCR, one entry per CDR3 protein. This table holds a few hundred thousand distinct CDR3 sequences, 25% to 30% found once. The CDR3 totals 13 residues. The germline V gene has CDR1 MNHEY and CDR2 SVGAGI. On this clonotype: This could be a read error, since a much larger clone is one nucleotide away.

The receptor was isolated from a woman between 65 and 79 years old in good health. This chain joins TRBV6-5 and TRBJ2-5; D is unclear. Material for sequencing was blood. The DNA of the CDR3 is TGTGCCAGCAGTTACTCCAGGCAAGAGGCCCAGTACTTC. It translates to CASSYSRQEAQYF.